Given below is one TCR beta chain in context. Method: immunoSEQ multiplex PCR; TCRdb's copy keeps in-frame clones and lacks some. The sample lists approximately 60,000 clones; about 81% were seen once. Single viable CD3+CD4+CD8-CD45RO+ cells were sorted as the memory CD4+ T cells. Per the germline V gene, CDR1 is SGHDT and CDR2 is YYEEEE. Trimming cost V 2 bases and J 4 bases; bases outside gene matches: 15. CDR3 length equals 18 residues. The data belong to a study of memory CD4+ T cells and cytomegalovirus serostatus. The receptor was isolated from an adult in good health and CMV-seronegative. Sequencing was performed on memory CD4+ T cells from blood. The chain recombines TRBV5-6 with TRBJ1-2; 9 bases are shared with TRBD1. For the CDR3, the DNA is TGTGCCAGCAGCTTCCGTAAAACTCACGGGACAGGGACCTATGGCTACACCTTC. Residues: CASSFRKTHGTGTYGYTF.